The rows below give T cell receptor beta chains drawn from one sample of a study of human T cells and chemical hapten exposure. TCRdb reprocessed the RACE reads via MiXCR and lists one record per CDR3 protein. The repertoire includes some 180,000 distinct CDR3 sequences, under 25% of them detected once, and about 2.5% sits in the top ten. The sequences come from whole blood, collected in connection with sensitization to the hapten diphenylcyclopropenone (DPC). These receptor sequences come from a woman aged 40 to 49 with alopecia areata. Some clones in this sample may be carry-over from other donors' samples. CDR3s include the opening cysteine and the closing phenylalanine or tryptophan. Each record gives: D gene, J gene, clone size, V gene, CDR3 protein, CDR3 DNA. A D gene is named only where the DNA matches it firmly. Some rows mark clone size as missing; the rest say once, few, many or name a class of expanded clone.

>.|TRBJ1-1|.|TRBV7-9
CASSAPVDTEAFF
TGTGCCAGCAGCGCCCCAGTTGACACTGAAGCTTTCTTT
>TRBD2|TRBJ2-1|few|TRBV6-6
CASSYFTSGTDEQFF
TGTGCCAGCAGTTACTTCACTAGCGGGACGGATGAGCAGTTCTTC
>TRBD1|TRBJ2-1|few|TRBV29-1
CSVDRPGTDNNEQFF
TGCAGCGTTGATCGACCCGGGACAGATAACAATGAGCAGTTCTTC
>TRBD2|TRBJ2-5|few|TRBV6-2/TRBV6-3
CASSYPSGGKETQYF
TGTGCCAGCAGTTACCCCTCGGGGGGTAAAGAGACCCAGTACTTC
>TRBD1|TRBJ2-7|.|TRBV15
CATSRAGTAYEQYF
TGTGCCACCAGCAGAGCCGGGACAGCCTACGAGCAGTACTTC
>TRBD2|TRBJ2-7|.|TRBV7-9
CASSFRAGEQYF
TGTGCCAGCAGCTTTAGAGCGGGAGAGCAGTACTTC
>TRBD2|TRBJ2-2|.|TRBV27
CASSLYPPGGDTGELFF
TGTGCCAGCAGTTTATACCCCCCGGGGGGGGATACCGGGGAGCTGTTTTTT
>.|TRBJ2-1|few|TRBV20-1
CSARSVGRRIEQFF
TGCAGTGCTAGAAGCGTCGGGAGACGGATTGAGCAGTTCTTC
>.|TRBJ2-1|few|TRBV10-3
CAILPKRTEQFF
TGTGCCATCCTCCCAAAGCGGACTGAGCAGTTCTTC
>.|TRBJ1-2|many|TRBV29-1
CSVLSPDGYTF
TGCAGCGTTTTAAGTCCCGACGGCTACACCTTC
>TRBD2|TRBJ2-1|few|TRBV20-1
CSGLAFSYNEQFF
TGCAGTGGACTAGCATTCTCCTACAATGAGCAGTTCTTC
>.|TRBJ1-2|few|TRBV6-5
CASRFGPYGYTF
TGTGCCAGCAGATTCGGCCCCTATGGCTACACCTTC
>TRBD2|TRBJ2-7|few|TRBV5-1
CASSLAGGGASAEQYF
TGCGCCAGCAGCTTGGCGGGGGGAGGCGCGAGCGCTGAGCAGTACTTC
>TRBD2|TRBJ2-3|.|TRBV28
CASSPGTRFPDTQYF
TGTGCCAGCAGTCCCGGGACTAGGTTTCCAGATACGCAGTATTTT
>.|TRBJ2-4|.|TRBV10-3
CAISETAGGIPDF
TGTGCCATCAGTGAGACAGCAGGAGGAATTCCGGACTTC
>TRBD2|TRBJ2-1|.|TRBV28
CASSLPGTSSYNEQFF
TGTGCCAGCAGTTTACCCGGGACTAGCTCCTACAATGAGCAGTTCTTC
>.|TRBJ1-2|many|TRBV20-1
CSASPGGRGYTF
TGCAGTGCTAGCCCTGGGGGGAGAGGCTACACCTTC
>TRBD2|TRBJ2-3|.|TRBV7-9
CASSPPGAGGDTQYF
TGTGCCAGCAGCCCACCAGGGGCGGGAGGAGATACGCAGTATTTT
>TRBD1|TRBJ2-5|.|TRBV7-2
CASSSRQGAGETQYF
TGTGCCAGCAGCTCCAGACAGGGGGCTGGGGAGACCCAGTACTTC
>.|TRBJ2-3|.|TRBV28
CVSNWGGTDTQYF
TGTGTCAGCAATTGGGGTGGCACAGATACGCAGTATTTT
>.|TRBJ1-4|.|TRBV4-1
CASSQVGANEKLFF
TGCGCCAGCAGCCAAGTGGGGGCGAATGAAAAACTGTTTTTT
>TRBD2|TRBJ2-3|.|TRBV10-3
CAIRAGTSGEDTQYF
TGTGCCATCAGGGCCGGGACTAGCGGGGAGGATACGCAGTATTTT
>.|TRBJ2-7|.|TRBV2
CASSAPGAYEQYF
TGTGCCAGCAGTGCTCCGGGGGCCTACGAGCAGTACTTC
>.|TRBJ2-3|.|TRBV5-1
CASSLGAQGSTDTQYF
TGCGCCAGCAGCTTGGGCGCGCAGGGTAGCACAGATACGCAGTATTTT
>TRBD2|TRBJ2-7|.|TRBV12-3/TRBV12-4
CASSPGLAFEQYF
TGTGCCAGCAGTCCGGGACTAGCGTTCGAGCAGTACTTC
>.|TRBJ1-1|.|TRBV20-1
CSGAEGGDTEAFF
TGCAGTGGAGCGGAGGGGGGAGACACTGAAGCTTTCTTT
>TRBD1|TRBJ1-5|.|TRBV20-1
CSASKTGGAGGSNQPQHF
TGCAGTGCTAGTAAGACAGGGGGAGCAGGAGGTAGCAATCAGCCCCAGCATTTT
>TRBD2|TRBJ2-7|once|TRBV6-5
CASTSGGFGEQYF
TGTGCCAGCACCTCGGGAGGGTTTGGGGAGCAGTACTTC
>TRBD2|TRBJ2-7|.|TRBV3-1
CASSHAGGPEQYF
TGTGCCAGCAGCCATGCGGGAGGGCCCGAGCAGTACTTC
>.|TRBJ1-3|few|TRBV6-5
CASSTRGPGNTIYF
TGTGCCAGCAGTACACGGGGTCCCGGAAACACCATATATTTT
>.|TRBJ1-1|.|TRBV15
CATSSLRAPGEAFF
TGTGCCACCAGCAGCCTTCGAGCGCCGGGCGAAGCTTTCTTT
>.|TRBJ2-7|many|TRBV29-1
CSPPVERLSYEQYF
TGCAGCCCCCCAGTGGAGAGACTTTCCTACGAGCAGTACTTC
>.|TRBJ2-7|.|TRBV20-1
CSATDGGKRYEQYF
TGCAGTGCTACGGACGGGGGTAAGCGGTACGAGCAGTACTTC
>.|TRBJ1-1|few|TRBV29-1
CSVERDPNTEAFF
TGCAGCGTTGAAAGGGACCCGAACACTGAAGCTTTCTTT
>TRBD2|TRBJ2-7|.|TRBV11-2
CASSEGLAIYEQYF
TGTGCCAGCAGCGAGGGACTAGCGATCTACGAGCAGTACTTC
>TRBD2|TRBJ2-3|.|TRBV20-1
CSARDLAGADTQYF
TGCAGTGCCCGGGACTTAGCGGGCGCCGATACGCAGTATTTT
>TRBD1|TRBJ2-7|few|TRBV6-6
CASSSTGGKNEQYF
TGTGCCAGCAGTTCGACAGGGGGGAAAAACGAGCAGTACTTC
>.|TRBJ2-1|few|TRBV12-5
CASGLGVGSDEQFF
TGTGCTAGTGGTTTGGGGGTGGGGTCCGATGAGCAGTTCTTC
>.|TRBJ1-2|.|TRBV27
CASSLRGNYGYTF
TGTGCCAGCAGTTTACGGGGGAACTATGGCTACACCTTC
>TRBD2|TRBJ2-1|few|TRBV29-1
CSVPQAGGYNEQFF
TGCAGCGTTCCCCAAGCGGGAGGATACAATGAGCAGTTCTTC
>.|TRBJ1-1|.|TRBV29-1
CSVEEQADTEAFF
TGCAGCGTTGAAGAGCAGGCCGACACTGAAGCTTTCTTT
>.|TRBJ2-5|few|TRBV21-1
CASSQGGAPTIQETQYF
TGTGCCAGCAGCCAAGGGGGGGCGCCCACCATACAAGAGACCCAGTACTTC
>.|TRBJ2-1|few|TRBV4-2
CASSQVLGKSPYNEQFF
TGTGCCAGCAGCCAAGTGTTAGGGAAGAGCCCCTACAATGAGCAGTTCTTC
>TRBD2|TRBJ2-1|.|TRBV11-1
CASSHGLVGNNEQFF
TGTGCCAGCAGCCACGGACTAGTGGGCAACAATGAGCAGTTCTTC
>TRBD2|TRBJ2-7|few|TRBV7-2
CASSPSGREGYEQYF
TGTGCCAGCAGCCCTAGCGGGAGAGAGGGCTACGAGCAGTACTTC
>.|TRBJ2-3|.|TRBV20-1
CSARAVDSGGTDTQYF
TGCAGTGCTAGAGCCGTCGACTCCGGAGGCACAGATACGCAGTATTTT
>TRBD2|TRBJ2-7|.|TRBV7-9
CASSVGLAGYEQYF
TGTGCCAGCAGCGTAGGACTAGCGGGGTACGAGCAGTACTTC
>TRBD2|TRBJ2-5|few|TRBV5-1
CASTLLAGGAETQYF
TGCGCCAGCACCCTCCTAGCGGGAGGTGCAGAGACCCAGTACTTC
>TRBD2|TRBJ2-1|.|TRBV6-2/TRBV6-3
CASLGLAGIYEQFF
TGTGCCAGCTTGGGACTAGCGGGAATTTATGAGCAGTTCTTC
>.|TRBJ1-1|.|TRBV11-3
CASRLDGLGEAFF
TGTGCCAGCAGGTTAGATGGGCTAGGAGAAGCTTTCTTT